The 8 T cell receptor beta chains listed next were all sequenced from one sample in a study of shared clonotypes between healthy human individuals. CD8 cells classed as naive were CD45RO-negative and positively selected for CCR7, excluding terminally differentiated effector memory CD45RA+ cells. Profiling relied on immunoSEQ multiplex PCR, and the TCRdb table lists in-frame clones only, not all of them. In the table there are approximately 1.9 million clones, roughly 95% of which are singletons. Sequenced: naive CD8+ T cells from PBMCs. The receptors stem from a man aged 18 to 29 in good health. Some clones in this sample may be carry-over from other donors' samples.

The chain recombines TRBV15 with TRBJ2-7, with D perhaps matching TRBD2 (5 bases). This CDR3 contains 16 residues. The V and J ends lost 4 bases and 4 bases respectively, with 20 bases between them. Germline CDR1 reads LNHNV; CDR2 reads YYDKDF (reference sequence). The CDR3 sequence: CATSKREGHTAYEQYF. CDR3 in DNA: TGTGCCACCAGCAAGCGTGAGGGCCATACGGCGTACGAGCAGTACTTC.

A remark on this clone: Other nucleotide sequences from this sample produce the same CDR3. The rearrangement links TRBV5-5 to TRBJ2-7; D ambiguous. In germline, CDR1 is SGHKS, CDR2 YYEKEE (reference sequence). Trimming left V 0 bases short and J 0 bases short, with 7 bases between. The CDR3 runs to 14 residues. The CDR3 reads CASSLGRSSYEQYF. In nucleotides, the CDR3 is TGTGCCAGCAGCTTGGGACGGAGCTCCTACGAGCAGTACTTC.

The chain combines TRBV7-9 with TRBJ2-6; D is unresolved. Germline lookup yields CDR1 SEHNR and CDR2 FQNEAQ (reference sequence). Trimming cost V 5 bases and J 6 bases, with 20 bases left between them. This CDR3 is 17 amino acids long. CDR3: CASSNHARLTEANVLTF. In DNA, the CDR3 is TGTGCCAGCAGCAATCATGCACGGTTGACGGAGGCCAACGTCCTGACTTTC.

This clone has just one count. The CDR3 sequence: CASSFPGGEQFF. The CDR3 nucleotides are TGTGCCAGCAGCTTCCCCGGCGGCGAGCAGTTCTTC. V and J are TRBV27 and TRBJ2-1; D is unresolved. V was pared by 6 bases and J by 10 bases, with 13 bases between. CDR1 and CDR2 (germline): MNHEY, SMNVEV (reference sequence). The CDR3 runs to 12 residues.

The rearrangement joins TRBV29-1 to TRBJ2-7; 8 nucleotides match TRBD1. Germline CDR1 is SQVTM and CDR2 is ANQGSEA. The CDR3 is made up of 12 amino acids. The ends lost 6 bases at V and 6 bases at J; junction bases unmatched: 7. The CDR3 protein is CSVRTGSSEQYF. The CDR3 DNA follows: TGCAGCGTCAGGACAGGGTCGTCCGAGCAGTACTTC.

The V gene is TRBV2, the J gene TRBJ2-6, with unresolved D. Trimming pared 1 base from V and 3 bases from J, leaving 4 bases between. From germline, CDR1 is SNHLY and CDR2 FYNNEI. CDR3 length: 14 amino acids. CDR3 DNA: TGTGCCAGCAGTGAAGGGGTTGGGGCCAACGTCCTGACTTTC. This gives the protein CASSEGVGANVLTF.

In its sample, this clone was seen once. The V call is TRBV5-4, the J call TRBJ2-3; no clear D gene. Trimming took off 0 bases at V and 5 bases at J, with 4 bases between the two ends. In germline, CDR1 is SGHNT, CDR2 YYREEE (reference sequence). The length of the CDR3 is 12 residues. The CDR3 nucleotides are TGTGCCAGCAGCTTGGAGGAAGATACGCAGTATTTT. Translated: CASSLEEDTQYF. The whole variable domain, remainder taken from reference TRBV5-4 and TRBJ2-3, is ETGVTQSPTHLIKTRGQQVTLRCSSQSGHNTVSWYQQALGQGPQFIFQYYREEENGRGNFPPRFSGLQFPNYSSELNVNALELDDSALYLCASSLEEDTQYFGPGTRLTVL.

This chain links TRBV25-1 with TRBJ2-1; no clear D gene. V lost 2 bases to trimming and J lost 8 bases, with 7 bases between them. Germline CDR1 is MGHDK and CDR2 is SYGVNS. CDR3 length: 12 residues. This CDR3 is CASSEGSDEQFF. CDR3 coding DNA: TGTGCCAGCAGTGAAGGTTCAGATGAGCAGTTCTTC. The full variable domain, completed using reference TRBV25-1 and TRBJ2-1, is EADIYQTPRYLVIGTGKKITLECSQTMGHDKMYWYQQDPGMELHLIHYSYGVNSTEKGDLSSESTVSRIRTEHFPLTLESARPSHTSQYLCASSEGSDEQFFGPGTRLTVL.